This T cell receptor (beta chain) was identified during a study of blood T cell repertoires in COVID-19. The CDR3 extends over 15 amino acids. Looked up from germline, CDR1 is SGHNT and CDR2 is YYREEE (reference sequence). Trimming took off 4 bases at V and 1 base at J, with 13 bases between the two ends. Authors' processing steps: Estimates of nucleated cell counts were drawn from the amplification of reference gene primers. Only in-frame clones appear in the TCRdb table, and some are missing; sequencing was by immunoSEQ multiplex PCR. That table supplies the V and J calls and clone size; D and trimming were determined from the DNA. The table includes around 76,000 clones, around 80% detected once.

The chain joins TRBV5-4 to TRBJ2-3; the D gene is possibly TRBD1 (5 bases). The receptor was derived from a man aged 50 or older with COVID-19, enrolled during active disease. Sequencing used peripheral blood. The CDR3 region is CASSPRGLGTDTQYF. As DNA, the CDR3 is TGTGCCAGCAGCCCAAGGGGATTGGGCACAGATACGCAGTATTTT.